This T cell receptor beta chain was captured by sequencing in a study of T cells in Graves' hyperthyroidism and ophthalmopathy. General observations from the study: Also found in blood were most expanded thyroid clonotypes above 0.001. Model predictions of ophthalmopathy came a median 6.5 months before onset.

This clonotype has at least ten counts. Its matching antigen is unknown. The CDR3 sequence is 13 residues long. Germline V gene sequence: CDR1 MNHNS, CDR2 SASEGT. Trimming took 6 bases from V and 3 from J, leaving 11 bases between them. Authors of the study amplified TCR beta CDR3 regions from RNA transcripts. HTBI primers were used for first-round RT-PCR of the TCR CDR3. In TCRdb, the multiplex PCR reads were re-called with MiXCR into one record per CDR3 protein. This sample has 530,000 or so distinct CDR3 sequences; around 22% occur once, and the top ten carry over 9%. The chain has TRBV6-1 and TRBJ1-1; D is unresolved. The specimen was blood. This receptor was identified in a woman in her thirties with Graves' ophthalmopathy. The CDR3 bases are TGTGCCAGCAGAGAAACAATAGACACTGAAGCTTTCTTT. Translating it yields CASRETIDTEAFF.